This T cell receptor beta chain was identified in a study of blood T cells in healthy people across ages. The CDR3 runs 16 residues. CDR1 and CDR2 from the germline V gene are LGHNA and YSLEER. Unmatched junction bases numbered 6, after V lost 0 bases and J lost 7 bases. A second roughly 6 to 11 cycle PCR used barcoded and J-beta primers. TCRdb ran MiXCR on the 5' RACE reads and lists one entry per CDR3 protein. The sample has roughly 500,000 distinct CDR3 sequences; less than 25% are singletons. A further study also used this sample, focusing on T cells of mothers and their children.

This rearrangement joins TRBV4-3 to TRBJ2-7; TRBD2 matches at 13 bases. The receptor was derived from a boy under 18 in good health. The material sequenced was blood. The CDR3 is CASSQDPPGLAGEQYF. CDR3 sequence (DNA): TGCGCCAGCAGCCAAGATCCCCCGGGACTAGCGGGAGAGCAGTACTTC.